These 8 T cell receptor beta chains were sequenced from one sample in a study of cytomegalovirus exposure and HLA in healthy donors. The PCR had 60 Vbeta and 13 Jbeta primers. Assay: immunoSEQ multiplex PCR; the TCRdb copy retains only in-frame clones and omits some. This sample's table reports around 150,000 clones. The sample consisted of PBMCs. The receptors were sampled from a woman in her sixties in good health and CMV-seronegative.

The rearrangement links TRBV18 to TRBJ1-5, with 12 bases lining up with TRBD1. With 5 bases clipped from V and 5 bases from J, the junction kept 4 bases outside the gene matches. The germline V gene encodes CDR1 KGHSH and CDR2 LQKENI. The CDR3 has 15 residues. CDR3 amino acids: CASSGGQGADQPQHF. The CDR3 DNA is TGTGCCAGCTCAGGGGGACAGGGGGCGGATCAGCCCCAGCATTTT.

In nucleotides, the CDR3 is TGTGCCAGCAGCTCCGCCCCCGGGTTCAAGGGGATCTCTACCTACGAGCAGTACTTC. Its translation is CASSSAPGFKGISTYEQYF. The chain is built from TRBV7-2 and TRBJ2-7; D is possibly TRBD1 (5 bases). CDR3 size: 19 residues. CDR1 and CDR2 from the germline V gene are SGHTA and FQGNSA. Between the trimmed V and J ends, which lost 4 bases and 2 bases, there was a span of 27 bases.

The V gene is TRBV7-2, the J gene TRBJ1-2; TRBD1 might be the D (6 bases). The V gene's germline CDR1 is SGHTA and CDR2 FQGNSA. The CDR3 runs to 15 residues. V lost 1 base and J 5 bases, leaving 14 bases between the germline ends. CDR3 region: CASSLGAGAEYGYTF. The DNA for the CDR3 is TGTGCCAGCAGCTTAGGGGCAGGGGCGGAGTATGGCTACACCTTC.

CDR3 loop: CASSLVDSATEAFF. CDR3 in DNA: TGCGCCAGCAGCTTGGTTGACAGTGCCACTGAAGCTTTCTTT. The rearrangement uses TRBV5-1 and TRBJ1-1, with D possibly TRBD1 on 5 matching bases. CDR1 is SGHRS and CDR2 is YFSETQ in the germline V gene. This CDR3 is 14 amino acids long. With 0 bases removed from V and 4 bases from J, the gap between germline ends came to 10 bases.

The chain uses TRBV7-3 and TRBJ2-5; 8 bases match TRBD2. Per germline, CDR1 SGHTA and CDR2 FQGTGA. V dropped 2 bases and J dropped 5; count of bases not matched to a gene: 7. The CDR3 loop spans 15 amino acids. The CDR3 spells CASSLGVRGGETQYF. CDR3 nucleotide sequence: TGTGCCAGCAGCTTAGGGGTCCGGGGGGGGGAGACCCAGTACTTC.

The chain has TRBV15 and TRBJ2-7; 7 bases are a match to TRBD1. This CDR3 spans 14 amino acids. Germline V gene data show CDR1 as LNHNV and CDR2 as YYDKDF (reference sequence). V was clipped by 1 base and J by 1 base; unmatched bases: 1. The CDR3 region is CATSRGDRSYEQYF. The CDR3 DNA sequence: TGTGCCACCAGCAGAGGGGACAGATCCTACGAGCAGTACTTC.

DNA for the CDR3: TGTGCCAGCAGACAACAGACAGGTAGGGGAAAAGAGACCCAGTACTTC. Its translation is CASRQQTGRGKETQYF. The rearrangement uses TRBV27 and TRBJ2-5; the D gene is possibly TRBD1 (6 bases). Looked up from germline, CDR1 is MNHEY and CDR2 is SMNVEV (reference sequence). This CDR3 region has 16 residues. Trimming took off 6 bases at V and 3 bases at J, with 20 bases between the two ends.

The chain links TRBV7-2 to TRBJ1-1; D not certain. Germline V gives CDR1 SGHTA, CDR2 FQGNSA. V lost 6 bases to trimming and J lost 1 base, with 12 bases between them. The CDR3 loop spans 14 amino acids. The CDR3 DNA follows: TGTGCCAGCAGAAATTCCCCCAGGAACACTGAAGCTTTCTTT. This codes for CASRNSPRNTEAFF.